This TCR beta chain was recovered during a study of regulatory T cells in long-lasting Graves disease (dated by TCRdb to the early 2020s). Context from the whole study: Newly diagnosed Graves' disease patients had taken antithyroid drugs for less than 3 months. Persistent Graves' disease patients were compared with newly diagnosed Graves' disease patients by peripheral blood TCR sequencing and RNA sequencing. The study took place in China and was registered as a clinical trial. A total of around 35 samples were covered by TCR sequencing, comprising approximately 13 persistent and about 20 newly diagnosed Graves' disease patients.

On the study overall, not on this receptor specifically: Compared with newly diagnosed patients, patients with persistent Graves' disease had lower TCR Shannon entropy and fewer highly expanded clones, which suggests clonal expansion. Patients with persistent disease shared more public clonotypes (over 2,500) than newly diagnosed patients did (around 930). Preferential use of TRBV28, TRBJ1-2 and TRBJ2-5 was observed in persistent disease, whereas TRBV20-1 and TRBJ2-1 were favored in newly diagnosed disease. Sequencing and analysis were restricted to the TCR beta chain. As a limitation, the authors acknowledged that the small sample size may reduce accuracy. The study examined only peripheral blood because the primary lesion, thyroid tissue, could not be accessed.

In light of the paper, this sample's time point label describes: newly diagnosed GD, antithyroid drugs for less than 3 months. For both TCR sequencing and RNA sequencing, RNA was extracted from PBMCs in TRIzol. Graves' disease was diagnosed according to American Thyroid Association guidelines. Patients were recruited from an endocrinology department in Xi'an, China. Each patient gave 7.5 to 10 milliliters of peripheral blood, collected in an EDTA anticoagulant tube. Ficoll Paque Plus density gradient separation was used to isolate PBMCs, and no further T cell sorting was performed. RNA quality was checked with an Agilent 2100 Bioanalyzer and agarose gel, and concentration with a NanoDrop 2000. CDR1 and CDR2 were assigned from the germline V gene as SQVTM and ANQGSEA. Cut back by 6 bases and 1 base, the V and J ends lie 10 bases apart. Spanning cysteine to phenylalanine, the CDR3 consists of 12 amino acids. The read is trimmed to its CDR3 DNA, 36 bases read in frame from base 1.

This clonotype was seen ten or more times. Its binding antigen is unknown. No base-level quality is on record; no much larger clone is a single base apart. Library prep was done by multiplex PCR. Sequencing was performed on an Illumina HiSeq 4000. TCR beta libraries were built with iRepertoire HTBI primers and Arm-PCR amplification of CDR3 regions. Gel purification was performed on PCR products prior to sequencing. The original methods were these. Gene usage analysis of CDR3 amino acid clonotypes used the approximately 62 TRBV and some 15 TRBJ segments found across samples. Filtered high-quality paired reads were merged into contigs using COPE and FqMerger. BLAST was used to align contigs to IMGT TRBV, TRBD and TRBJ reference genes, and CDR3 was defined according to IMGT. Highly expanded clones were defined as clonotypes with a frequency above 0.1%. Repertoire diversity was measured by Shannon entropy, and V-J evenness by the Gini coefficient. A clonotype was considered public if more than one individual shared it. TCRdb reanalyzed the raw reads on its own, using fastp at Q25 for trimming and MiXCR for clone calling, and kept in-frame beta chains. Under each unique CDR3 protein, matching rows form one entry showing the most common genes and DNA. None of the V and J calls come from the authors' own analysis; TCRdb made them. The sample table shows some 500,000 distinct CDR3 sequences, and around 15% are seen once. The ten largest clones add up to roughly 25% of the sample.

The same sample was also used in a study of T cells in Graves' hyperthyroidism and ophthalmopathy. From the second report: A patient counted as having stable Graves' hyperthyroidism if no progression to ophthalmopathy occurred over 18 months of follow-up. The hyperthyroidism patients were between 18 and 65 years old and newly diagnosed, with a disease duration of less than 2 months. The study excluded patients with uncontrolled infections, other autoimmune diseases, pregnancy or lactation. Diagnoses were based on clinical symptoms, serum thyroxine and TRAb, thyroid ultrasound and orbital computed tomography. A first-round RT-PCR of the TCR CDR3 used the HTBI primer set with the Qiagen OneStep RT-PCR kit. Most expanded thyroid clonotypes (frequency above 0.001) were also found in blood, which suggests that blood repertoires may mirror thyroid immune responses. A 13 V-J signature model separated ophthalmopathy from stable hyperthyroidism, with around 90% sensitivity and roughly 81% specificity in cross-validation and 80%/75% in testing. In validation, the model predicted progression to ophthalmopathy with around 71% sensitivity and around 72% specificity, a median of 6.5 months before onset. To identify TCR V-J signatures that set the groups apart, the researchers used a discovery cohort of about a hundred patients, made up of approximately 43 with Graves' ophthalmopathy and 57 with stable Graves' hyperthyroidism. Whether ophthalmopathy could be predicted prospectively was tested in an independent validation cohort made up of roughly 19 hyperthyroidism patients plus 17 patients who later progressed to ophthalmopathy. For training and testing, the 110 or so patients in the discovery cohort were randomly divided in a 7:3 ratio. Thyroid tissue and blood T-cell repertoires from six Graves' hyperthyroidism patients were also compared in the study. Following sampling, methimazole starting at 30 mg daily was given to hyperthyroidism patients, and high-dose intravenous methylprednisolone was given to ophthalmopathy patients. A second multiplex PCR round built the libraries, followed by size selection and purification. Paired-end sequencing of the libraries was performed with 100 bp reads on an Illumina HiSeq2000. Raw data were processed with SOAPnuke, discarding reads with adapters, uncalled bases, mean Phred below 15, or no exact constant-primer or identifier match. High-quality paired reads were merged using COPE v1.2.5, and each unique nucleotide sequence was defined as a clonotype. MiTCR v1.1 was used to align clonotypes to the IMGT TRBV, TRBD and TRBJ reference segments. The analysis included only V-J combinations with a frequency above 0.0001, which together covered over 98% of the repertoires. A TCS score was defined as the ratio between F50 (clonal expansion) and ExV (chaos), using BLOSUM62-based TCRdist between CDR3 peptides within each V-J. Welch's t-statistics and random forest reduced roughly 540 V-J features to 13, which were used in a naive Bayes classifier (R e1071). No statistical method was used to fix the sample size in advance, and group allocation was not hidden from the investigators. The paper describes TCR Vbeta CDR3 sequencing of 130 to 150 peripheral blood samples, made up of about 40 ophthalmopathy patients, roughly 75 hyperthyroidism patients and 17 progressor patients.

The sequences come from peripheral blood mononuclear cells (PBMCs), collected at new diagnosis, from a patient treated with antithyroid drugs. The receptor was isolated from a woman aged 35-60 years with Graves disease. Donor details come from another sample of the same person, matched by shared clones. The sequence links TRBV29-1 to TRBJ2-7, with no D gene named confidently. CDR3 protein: CSVMSGSYEQYF. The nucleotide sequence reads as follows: TGCAGCGTCATGTCAGGTTCCTACGAGCAGTACTTC.